This T cell receptor (beta chain) was recovered during a study of regulatory T cells in long-lasting Graves disease. Both iRepertoire HTBI primers and Arm-PCR of CDR3 regions were used to build the TCR beta libraries. One entry per CDR3 protein, called by TCRdb with MiXCR from the multiplex PCR reads. This table holds 350,000 to 500,000 distinct CDR3 sequences, roughly 15% found once. There are 15 residues in the CDR3. Losses at the gene ends were 8 bases for V and 7 bases for J; bases not matched to a gene: 12. CDR1 is LNHNV, CDR2 YYDKDF, per germline (reference sequence). The table lists this clonotype with many counts. Noted time point: newly diagnosed GD, antithyroid drugs for less than 3 months. Making the TCR library involved RNA that had been extracted from PBMCs. Another study also made use of these data, one on T cells in Graves' hyperthyroidism and ophthalmopathy. That source notes: Initially, a first-round RT-PCR of the TCR CDR3 employed the HTBI primer set. The model anticipated ophthalmopathy a median about six months pre-onset.

This TCR derives from a woman younger than 35 with Graves disease. The sequencing here drew on peripheral blood mononuclear cells (PBMCs), taken at new diagnosis, from a patient treated with antithyroid drugs. The chain combines TRBV15 with TRBJ2-1; 9 bases line up with TRBD2. The CDR3 DNA sequence: TGTGCCACCTTAGCGGGAGTAGGGCTTGGGAATGAGCAGTTCTTC. Amino acid sequence: CATLAGVGLGNEQFF. Looking up the rest from reference TRBV15 and TRBJ2-1 gives the full variable domain: DAMVIQNPRYQVTQFGKPVTLSCSQTLNHNVMYWYQQKSSQAPKLLFHYYDKDFNNEADTPDNFQSRRPNTSFCFLDIRSPGLGDTAMYLCATLAGVGLGNEQFFGPGTRLTVL.